These 15 T cell receptor beta chains originate from one sample sequenced in a study of T cell responses to AZD1222 COVID-19 vaccine. Only in-frame clones appear in the TCRdb table, and some are missing; sequencing was by immunoSEQ multiplex PCR. The sample records about 150,000 clones, 90% being singletons. This specimen was peripheral blood, taken 28 days after the second AZD1222 dose. These receptors were obtained from an adult who received the AZD1222 COVID-19 vaccine.

The chain couples TRBV5-1 to TRBJ1-2, with D hard to call. Germline V gives CDR1 SGHRS, CDR2 YFSETQ. With 2 bases removed from V and 3 bases from J, the gap between germline ends came to 8 bases. The CDR3 is 13 residues long. The CDR3 sequence is CASSFDGDYGYTF. Written as DNA, the CDR3 is TGCGCCAGCAGCTTCGACGGGGACTATGGCTACACCTTC.

The table lists this clone with a few counts. The chain uses TRBV2 and TRBJ1-1; TRBD1 aligns across 10 bases. V was pared by 6 bases and J by 1 base, with 5 bases of the junction left unmatched. Germline V lookup: CDR1 SNHLY, CDR2 FYNNEI. CDR3 size: 15 residues. The CDR3, as DNA: TGTGCCAGCAGGACAGGGGGCACACCGAACACTGAAGCTTTCTTT. Protein product: CASRTGGTPNTEAFF.

This chain connects TRBV7-9 to TRBJ2-5; a weak D match, TRBD1 (5 bases). The CDR3 has 14 amino acids. CDR1 is SEHNR and CDR2 is FQNEAQ in the germline V gene (reference sequence). The ends were cut back, 0 bases at V and 5 bases at J, with 10 bases in the middle. CDR3 nucleotide sequence: TGTGCCAGCAGCTTAGCTGGGGCCCGGGAGACCCAGTACTTC. It codes for CASSLAGARETQYF.

On this clone itself: Other DNA sequences of this sample code for an identical CDR3. The chain couples TRBV12-3 or TRBV12-4 to TRBJ1-2; TRBD1 agrees at 9 bases. The V segment lost 5 bases and the J segment 5 bases; nucleotides outside the gene matches: 0. This CDR3 spans 12 amino acids. For the CDR3, the DNA is TGTGCCAGCAGTGGGACAGGGTATGGCTACACCTTC. It codes for CASSGTGYGYTF.

This chain uses TRBV25-1 with TRBJ2-1; no definite D call. Trimming took 1 base from V and 2 from J, leaving 9 bases between them. The V gene's germline CDR1 is MGHDK and CDR2 SYGVNS. The CDR3 is 15 residues long. CDR3 residues: CASSELLGPYNEQFF. The CDR3, as DNA: TGTGCCAGCAGTGAATTGTTAGGGCCCTACAATGAGCAGTTCTTC.

This chain uses TRBV11-1 with TRBJ1-1; D perhaps matches TRBD1 (6 bases). Germline lookup yields CDR1 SGHAT and CDR2 FQDESV (reference sequence). V was shortened by 5 bases and J by 0 bases, with 16 bases between the two germline ends. The CDR3 covers 16 residues. This CDR3 is CASSTIGGLMNTEAFF. CDR3 DNA: TGTGCCAGCAGCACGATCGGGGGCCTTATGAACACTGAAGCTTTCTTT.

This chain joins TRBV7-9 and TRBJ2-4; tentative D call: TRBD1 (5 bases). CDR1 is SEHNR, CDR2 FQNEAQ, per germline (reference sequence). V lost 5 bases, J lost 8 bases, and 19 bases lay in between. There are 15 residues in the CDR3. The CDR3 DNA follows: TGTGCCAGCAGCCCTAAACTCAGGGTCTCGGACATTCAGTACTTC. This sequence encodes CASSPKLRVSDIQYF.

The chain joins TRBV2 to TRBJ2-3, with 10 bases that match TRBD1. CDR1 and CDR2 (germline): SNHLY, FYNNEI. Trimming removed 7 bases from V and 2 bases from J; junction bases left unmatched: 3. The CDR3 extends over 14 amino acids. CDR3 protein: CASTRQGATDTQYF. The CDR3 DNA follows: TGTGCCAGCACTCGACAGGGGGCCACAGATACGCAGTATTTT.

In its sample, this clone was seen once. This chain joins TRBV5-6 and TRBJ1-4; a possible D gene is TRBD1 (5 bases). CDR1 is SGHDT and CDR2 is YYEEEE in the germline V gene. V was cut by 3 bases and J by 3 bases, with 18 bases left in between. The CDR3 runs to 17 residues. The chain's CDR3 is CASSWTGTRVANEKLFF. The CDR3 bases are TGTGCCAGCAGCTGGACCGGGACTAGAGTGGCTAATGAAAAACTGTTTTTT.

This chain connects TRBV6-1 to TRBJ2-3; D could derive from TRBD1 or TRBD2 (5 bases each). The CDR3 is made up of 16 amino acids. Trimming shortened V by 4 bases and J by 4 bases, and 18 bases separated the two germline ends. Germline V gene data show CDR1 as MNHNS and CDR2 as SASEGT. CDR3 in DNA: TGTGCCAGCAGTGGAGGGGAATTGGCGGGTCCAGATACGCAGTATTTT. It yields the protein CASSGGELAGPDTQYF.

This clone was recorded once. For the CDR3, the DNA is TGTGCCAGCAGTTCTTGGGGTGGAGATGAGCAGTTCTTC. The encoded protein is CASSSWGGDEQFF. This chain connects TRBV27 to TRBJ2-1; no definite D call. The CDR3 loop spans 13 amino acids. The V end lost 4 bases, the J end lost 8 bases, and 12 bases lay between the germline ends. Per the germline V gene, CDR1 is MNHEY and CDR2 is SMNVEV (reference sequence).

The chain couples TRBV6-5 to TRBJ1-2; D possibly corresponds to TRBD1 (6 bases). The CDR3 sequence is 14 residues long. Trimming pared 6 bases from V and 5 bases from J, leaving 16 bases between. Germline CDR1 and CDR2: MNHEY and SVGAGI. CDR3 in amino acids: CASSLSGGAYGYTF. DNA of the CDR3: TGTGCCAGCAGCCTGTCGGGGGGGGCGTATGGCTACACCTTC.

The rearrangement joins TRBV29-1 to TRBJ2-5; D not certain. Germline V CDR1 and CDR2: SQVTM, ANQGSEA. Trimming cost V 5 bases and J 2 bases, with 15 bases left between them. There are 14 residues in the CDR3. CDR3 nucleotides: TGCAGCGTTCTACTCCGGGCCCGACAAGAGACCCAGTACTTC. This encodes CSVLLRARQETQYF. The full variable domain, completed using reference TRBV29-1 and TRBJ2-5, is SAVISQKPSRDICQRGTSLTIQCQVDSQVTMMFWYRQQPGQSLTLIATANQGSEATYESGFVIDKFPISRPNLTFSTLTVSNMSPEDSSIYLCSVLLRARQETQYFGPGTRLLVL.

This sequence joins TRBV7-9 and TRBJ2-5; TRBD2 matches at 8 bases. Germline values: CDR1 SEHNR, CDR2 FQNEAQ (reference sequence). This CDR3 region has 17 residues. The V and J ends lost 7 bases and 3 bases, in that order; junction bases with no gene match: 16. CDR3 sequence reads: CASKPPGGDIPKETQYF. The CDR3 nucleotides are TGTGCCAGCAAGCCACCGGGGGGGGACATACCGAAAGAGACCCAGTACTTC.

This clone was recorded only once. J is TRBJ1-1 and V is TRBV2; 9 nucleotides match TRBD1. This CDR3 is built from 15 residues. V shed 7 bases, J shed 5 bases, and the junction held 11 bases outside the gene matches. Germline V gene sequence: CDR1 SNHLY, CDR2 FYNNEI. CDR3 nucleotides: TGTGCCAGCAACGACATGGGGACAGGGAGGACTGAAGCTTTCTTT. It translates to CASNDMGTGRTEAFF.